The present T cell receptor (beta chain) was sequenced within a study of T cell responses to AZD1222 COVID-19 vaccine. General study points: The study found Spike-specific TCR breadth and depth rose after two AZD1222 doses. With dominance at 160-218 and 743-854, vaccine-associated CD4 TCRs spanned spike. The donors showed a predominance of white British ancestry and of females, with possible underestimation of clonal diversity. Targets within unmutated variant regions were reportedly found for nearly half of spike-specific TCRs.

About this clone: Its antigen is unidentified.

Trimming at V came to 6 bases and at J to 6 bases, leaving 7 bases not matched to a gene. The CDR3 runs to 13 residues. The germline V gene has CDR1 KGHSH and CDR2 LQKENI. Here immunoSEQ multiplex PCR was the method, and the copy in TCRdb shows in-frame clones only, minus some. The sample lists some 150,000 clones; less than 90% were seen once. The chain joins TRBV18 to TRBJ1-1, with 7 nucleotides matching TRBD1. This receptor was obtained from an adult who had recovered from COVID-19. Sequencing was performed on peripheral blood, taken after recovery from COVID-19. The CDR3 DNA reads as TGTGCCAGCTCCCCCGGGACAGCTTCTGAAGCTTTCTTT. The encoded protein is CASSPGTASEAFF.